The present T cell receptor beta chain was sequenced within a study of blood T cell repertoires in COVID-19. Whole-study context: Sources were T cells, B-cell-depleted T cells, or PBMCs; the material itself was cDNA or gDNA.

CDR3 length: 15 residues. Unmatched junction bases numbered 14, after V lost 9 bases and J lost 5 bases. Germline values: CDR1 SNHLY, CDR2 FYNNEI. Assay: immunoSEQ multiplex PCR; the TCRdb copy retains only in-frame clones and omits some. Of about 190,000 clones in the sample, 70% to 85% were seen once. Participants, about 18 to 90 years old, spanned around 25 US areas. Participants had their cohort set by participant-reported clinical history. Donors in Cohort 3 who had recovered were those with two negative PCRs, healthcare professional clearance, or resolution of their symptoms. What was sequenced was PBMCs or T cells enriched from blood (not recorded which). The V gene is TRBV2, the J gene TRBJ1-2; TRBD1 matches at 8 bases. The sequence was collected from a woman aged 25 to 39 who had recovered from COVID-19. The CDR3 is CASVEWAGGAYGYTF. DNA of the CDR3: TGTGCCAGTGTGGAGTGGGCAGGGGGCGCGTATGGCTACACCTTC.